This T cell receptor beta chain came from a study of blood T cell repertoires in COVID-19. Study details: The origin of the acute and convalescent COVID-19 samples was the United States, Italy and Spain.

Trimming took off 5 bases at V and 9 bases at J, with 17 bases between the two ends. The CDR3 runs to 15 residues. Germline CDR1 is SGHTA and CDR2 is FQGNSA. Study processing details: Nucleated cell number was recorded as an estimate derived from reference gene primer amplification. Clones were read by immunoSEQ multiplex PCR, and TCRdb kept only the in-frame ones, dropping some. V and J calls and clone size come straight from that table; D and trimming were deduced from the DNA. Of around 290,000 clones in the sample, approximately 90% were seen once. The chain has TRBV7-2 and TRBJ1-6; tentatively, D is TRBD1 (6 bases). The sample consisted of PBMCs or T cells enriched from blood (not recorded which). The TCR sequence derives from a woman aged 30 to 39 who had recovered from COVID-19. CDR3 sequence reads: CASSIIQGGGSPLHF. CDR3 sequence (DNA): TGTGCCAGCAGCATAATACAGGGCGGCGGTTCACCCCTCCACTTT.